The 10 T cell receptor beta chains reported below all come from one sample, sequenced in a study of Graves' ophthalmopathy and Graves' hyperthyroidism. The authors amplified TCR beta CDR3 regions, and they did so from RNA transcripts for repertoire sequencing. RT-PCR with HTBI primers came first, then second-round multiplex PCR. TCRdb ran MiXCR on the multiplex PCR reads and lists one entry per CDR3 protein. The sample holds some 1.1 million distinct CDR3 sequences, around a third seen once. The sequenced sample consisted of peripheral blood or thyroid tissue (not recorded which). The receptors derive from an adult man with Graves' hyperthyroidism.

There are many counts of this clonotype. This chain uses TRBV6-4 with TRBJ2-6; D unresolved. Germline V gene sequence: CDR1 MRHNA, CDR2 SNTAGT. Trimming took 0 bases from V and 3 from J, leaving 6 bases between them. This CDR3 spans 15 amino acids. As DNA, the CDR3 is TGTGCCAGCAGTGACTCCAGGTTTGGGGCCAACGTCCTGACTTTC. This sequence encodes CASSDSRFGANVLTF.

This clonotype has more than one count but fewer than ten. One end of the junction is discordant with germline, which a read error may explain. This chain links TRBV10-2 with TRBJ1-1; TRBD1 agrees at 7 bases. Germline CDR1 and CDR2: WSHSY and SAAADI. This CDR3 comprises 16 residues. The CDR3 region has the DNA TGTGCCAGCAGTTACTCTCTGGGACAGTCCAACACTGAAGCTTTCTTT. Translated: CASSYSLGQSNTEAFF.

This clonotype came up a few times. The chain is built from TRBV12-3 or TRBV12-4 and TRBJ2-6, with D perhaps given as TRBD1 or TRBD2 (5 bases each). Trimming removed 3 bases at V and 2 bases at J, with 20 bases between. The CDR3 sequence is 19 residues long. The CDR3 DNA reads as TGTGCCAGCAGTTTTATCCTTCCGGGACCGAAGCCTGGGGCCAACGTCCTGACTTTC. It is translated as CASSFILPGPKPGANVLTF.

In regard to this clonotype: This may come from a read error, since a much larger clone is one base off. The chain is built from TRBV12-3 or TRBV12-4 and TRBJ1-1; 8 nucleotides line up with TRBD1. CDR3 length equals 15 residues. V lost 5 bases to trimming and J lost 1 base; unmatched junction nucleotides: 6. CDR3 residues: CASSRTGGGNTEAFF. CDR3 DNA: TGTGCCAGCAGTCGCACAGGGGGTGGGAACACTGAAGCTTTCTTT.

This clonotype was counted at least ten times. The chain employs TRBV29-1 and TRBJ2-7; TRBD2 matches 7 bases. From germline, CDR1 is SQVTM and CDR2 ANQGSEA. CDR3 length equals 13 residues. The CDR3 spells CSAQTSDSYEQYF. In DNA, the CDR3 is TGCAGTGCCCAAACTAGCGACTCCTACGAGCAGTACTTC.

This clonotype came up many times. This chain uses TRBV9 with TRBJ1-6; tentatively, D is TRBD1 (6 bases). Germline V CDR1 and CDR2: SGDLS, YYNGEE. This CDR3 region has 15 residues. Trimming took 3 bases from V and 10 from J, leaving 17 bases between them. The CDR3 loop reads CASSEWTAGDSPLHF. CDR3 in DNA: TGTGCCAGCAGCGAGTGGACAGCGGGGGACTCACCCCTCCACTTT.

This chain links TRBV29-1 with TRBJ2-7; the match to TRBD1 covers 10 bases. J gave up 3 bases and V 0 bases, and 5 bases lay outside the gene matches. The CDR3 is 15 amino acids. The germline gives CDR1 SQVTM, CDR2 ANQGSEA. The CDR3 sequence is CSVEEGDRGRYEQYF. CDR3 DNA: TGCAGCGTTGAAGAAGGGGACAGGGGCCGCTACGAGCAGTACTTC.

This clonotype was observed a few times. CDR3 bases: TGTGCCAGCAGCGAAGGGGGGGTCCCGGCCCAGTACTTC. Its translation is CASSEGGVPAQYF. The chain is built from TRBV11-2 and TRBJ2-5, with D possibly TRBD2 on 7 matching bases. Between the trimmed V and J ends, which lost 5 bases and 9 bases, there was a span of 16 bases. This CDR3 comprises 13 residues. The germline CDR1 and CDR2 sequences are SGHAT and FQNNGV.

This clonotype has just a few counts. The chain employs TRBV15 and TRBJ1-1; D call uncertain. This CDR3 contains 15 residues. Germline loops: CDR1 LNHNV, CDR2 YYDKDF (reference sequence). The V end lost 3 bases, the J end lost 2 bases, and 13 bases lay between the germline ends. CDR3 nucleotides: TGTGCCACCAGCAGCCATGTAGAAATAAACACTGAAGCTTTCTTT. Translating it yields CATSSHVEINTEAFF.

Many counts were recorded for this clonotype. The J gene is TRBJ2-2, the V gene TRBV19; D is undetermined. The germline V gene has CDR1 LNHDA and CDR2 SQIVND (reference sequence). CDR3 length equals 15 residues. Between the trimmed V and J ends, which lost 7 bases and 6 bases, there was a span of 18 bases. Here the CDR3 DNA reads TGTGCCAGTATTAATGTGGCGACCGTGCCCGGGGAGCTGTTTTTT. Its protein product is CASINVATVPGELFF.